Below, 3 T cell receptor beta chains from the same sample are listed, as sequenced in a study of regulatory T cells in long-lasting Graves disease. The time point: persistent/refractory GD, antithyroid drugs over 5 years with positive TRAb. The TCR library was prepared using RNA isolated from PBMCs. Library construction for TCR beta used iRepertoire HTBI primers and Arm-PCR of CDR3 regions. Each CDR3 protein is one row after TCRdb ran MiXCR on the multiplex PCR reads. The sample lists 500,000 to 700,000 distinct CDR3 sequences; 25% to 30% were seen once. This material consisted of peripheral blood mononuclear cells (PBMCs), taken when the disease was refractory, from a patient treated with antithyroid drugs. The receptors shown here come from a female donor with Graves disease.

This clonotype occurred many times. The V and J genes are TRBV6-1 and TRBJ1-6, with 8 positions matching TRBD1. V was pared by 8 bases and J by 10 bases, with 16 bases of the junction left unmatched. CDR1 and CDR2 from the germline V gene are MNHNS and SASEGT. The CDR3 is 16 amino acids. CDR3 loop: CASGTMPGQARSPLHF. The CDR3 region has the DNA TGTGCCAGCGGAACAATGCCGGGACAGGCTCGGTCACCCCTCCACTTT.

V is TRBV27 and J is TRBJ2-7; D is undetermined. Germline V lookup: CDR1 MNHEY, CDR2 SMNVEV (reference sequence). V shed 5 bases and J shed 4 bases, with 12 bases lying between them. The CDR3 is 13 amino acids. Here the CDR3 reads CASSPGSRYEQYF. Here the CDR3 DNA reads TGTGCCAGCAGTCCGGGCAGTAGGTACGAGCAGTACTTC.

The V gene is TRBV10-2, the J gene TRBJ2-7, with 11 bases aligning to TRBD2. The trim removed 6 bases at V and 2 bases at J, leaving 9 bases unmatched. This CDR3 is 16 amino acids long. Germline V gene lookup returns CDR1 WSHSY and CDR2 SAAADI. In nucleotides, the CDR3 is TGCGCCAGCAGGACAAACGGGACTAGCGGAACCTACGAGCAGTACTTC. It specifies CASRTNGTSGTYEQYF.